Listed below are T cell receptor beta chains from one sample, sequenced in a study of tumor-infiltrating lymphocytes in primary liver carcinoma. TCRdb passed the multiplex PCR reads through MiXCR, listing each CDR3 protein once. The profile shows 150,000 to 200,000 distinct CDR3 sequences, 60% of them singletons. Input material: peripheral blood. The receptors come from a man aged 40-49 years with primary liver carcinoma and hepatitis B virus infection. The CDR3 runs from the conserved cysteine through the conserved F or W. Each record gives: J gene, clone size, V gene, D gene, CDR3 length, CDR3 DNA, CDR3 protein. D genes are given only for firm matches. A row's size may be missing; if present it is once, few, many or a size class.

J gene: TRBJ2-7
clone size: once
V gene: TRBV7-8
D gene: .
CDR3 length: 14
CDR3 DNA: TGTGCCAGCAGCCCGGCGACAGCCTCCTACGAGCAGTACTTC
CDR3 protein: CASSPATASYEQYF

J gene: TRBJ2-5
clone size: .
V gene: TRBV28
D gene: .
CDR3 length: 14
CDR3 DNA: TGTGCCAGCAGGGGCGGGCTCGTCCAAGAGACCCAGTACTTC
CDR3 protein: CASRGGLVQETQYF

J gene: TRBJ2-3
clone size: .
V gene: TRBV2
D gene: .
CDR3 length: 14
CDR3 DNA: TGTGCCAGCAGACTCGGACGGTTTTTAGATACGCAGTATTTT
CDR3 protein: CASRLGRFLDTQYF

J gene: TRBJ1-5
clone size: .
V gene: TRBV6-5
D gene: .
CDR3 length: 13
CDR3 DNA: TGTGCCAGCAGCATGGGGGTCGATCAGCCCCAGCATTTT
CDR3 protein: CASSMGVDQPQHF

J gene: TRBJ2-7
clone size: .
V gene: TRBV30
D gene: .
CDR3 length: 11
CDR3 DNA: TGTGCCTGGAGTACCTCCTACGAGCAGTACTTC
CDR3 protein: CAWSTSYEQYF

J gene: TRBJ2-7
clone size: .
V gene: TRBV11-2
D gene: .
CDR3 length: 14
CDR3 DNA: TGTGCCAACAGCTTAACCGACGGAGCCTACGGGCGGAACTTC
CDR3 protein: CANSLTDGAYGRNF

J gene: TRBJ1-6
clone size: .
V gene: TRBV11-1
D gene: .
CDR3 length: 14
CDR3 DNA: TGTGCCAGCAGCTTCGGTATGCGGAGTTCACCCCTCCACTTT
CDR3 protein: CASSFGMRSSPLHF

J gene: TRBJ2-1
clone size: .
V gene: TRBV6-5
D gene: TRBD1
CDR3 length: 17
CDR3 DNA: TGTGCCAGCAGCCGGGACAGGGCGGAAGCTTGGGACAATGAGCAGTTCTTC
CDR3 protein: CASSRDRAEAWDNEQFF

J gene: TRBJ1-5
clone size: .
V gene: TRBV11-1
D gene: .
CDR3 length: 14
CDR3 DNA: TGCGCCAGCAGCTCGATCCGGGGGGATCAGCCCCAGCATTTT
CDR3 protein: CASSSIRGDQPQHF

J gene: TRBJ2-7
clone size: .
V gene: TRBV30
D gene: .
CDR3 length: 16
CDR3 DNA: TGTGCCTGGAGTGTTGTAATGTCTAGCTGGGACTACGAGCAGTACTTC
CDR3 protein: CAWSVVMSSWDYEQYF

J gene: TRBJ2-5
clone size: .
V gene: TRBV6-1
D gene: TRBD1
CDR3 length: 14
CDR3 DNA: TGTGCCAGCAGGACAGGGTTAGGCAGTGAGACCCAGTACTTC
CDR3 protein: CASRTGLGSETQYF

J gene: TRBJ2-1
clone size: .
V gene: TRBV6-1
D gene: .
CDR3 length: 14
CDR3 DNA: TGTGCCACGGGCCGGGACACCACTTACAAAGAGCAGTTCTTC
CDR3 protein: CATGRDTTYKEQFF

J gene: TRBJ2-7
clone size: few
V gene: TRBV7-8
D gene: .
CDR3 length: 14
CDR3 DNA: TGTGCCAGCAGCTTAACGTGGGCGAACTACGAGCAGTACTTC
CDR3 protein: CASSLTWANYEQYF

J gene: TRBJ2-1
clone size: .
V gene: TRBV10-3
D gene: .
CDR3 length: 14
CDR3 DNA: TGTGCCATCAGTGTCCAGCGGGTCAACAATGAGCAGTTCTTC
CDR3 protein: CAISVQRVNNEQFF

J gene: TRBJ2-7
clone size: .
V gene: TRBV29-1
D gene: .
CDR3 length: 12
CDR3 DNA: TGCAGCGTTGCGGGCAGGGGCTACGAGCTGTACTTC
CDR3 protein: CSVAGRGYELYF

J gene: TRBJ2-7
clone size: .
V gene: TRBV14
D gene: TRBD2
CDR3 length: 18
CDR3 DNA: TGTGCCAGCAGCCATACGTCTGGACTAGCGGGAGCCTCCTACGAGCAGTACTTC
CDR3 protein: CASSHTSGLAGASYEQYF

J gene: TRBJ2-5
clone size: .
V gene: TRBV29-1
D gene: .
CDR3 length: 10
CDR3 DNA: TGCAGCGTTGAGAAGCAGGCCCAGTACTTC
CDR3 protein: CSVEKQAQYF

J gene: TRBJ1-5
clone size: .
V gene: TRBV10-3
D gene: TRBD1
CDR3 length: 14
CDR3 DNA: TGTGCCATCTGTGGACAGGGGAACAATCAGCCCCAGCATTTT
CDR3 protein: CAICGQGNNQPQHF

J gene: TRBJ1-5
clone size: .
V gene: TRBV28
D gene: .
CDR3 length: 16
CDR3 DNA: TGTGCCAGCAGGTTTCCGGGGGAAGGTGGCAATCAGCCCCAGCATTTT
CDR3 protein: CASRFPGEGGNQPQHF

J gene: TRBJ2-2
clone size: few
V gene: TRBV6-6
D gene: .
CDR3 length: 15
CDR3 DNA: TGTGCCAGCACCCAAACAGGAGGGGGCACCGGGGAGCTGTTTTTT
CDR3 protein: CASTQTGGGTGELFF

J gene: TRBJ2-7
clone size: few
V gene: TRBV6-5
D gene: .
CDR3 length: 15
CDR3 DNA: TGTGCCAGCAGTTACACAGGGTATTCTCCCTACGAGCAGTACTTC
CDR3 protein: CASSYTGYSPYEQYF

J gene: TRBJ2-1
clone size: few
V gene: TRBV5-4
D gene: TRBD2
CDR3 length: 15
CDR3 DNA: TGTGCCAGCAGCTTGGGGTCTAGCGGGTCGAATGAGCAGTTCTTC
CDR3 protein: CASSLGSSGSNEQFF

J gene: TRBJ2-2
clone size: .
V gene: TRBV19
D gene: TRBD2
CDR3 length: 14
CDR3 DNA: TGTGCCAGTAGTGTGGGACTAGTGGGCGTGGAGCTGTTTTTT
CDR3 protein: CASSVGLVGVELFF

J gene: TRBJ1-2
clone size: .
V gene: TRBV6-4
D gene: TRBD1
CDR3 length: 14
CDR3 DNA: TGTGCCCGGGGAAACAGGGGTGCTAACTATGGCTACACCTTC
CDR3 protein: CARGNRGANYGYTF

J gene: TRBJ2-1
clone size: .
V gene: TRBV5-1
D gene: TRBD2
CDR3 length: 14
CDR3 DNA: TGCGCCAGCATCTGGGTAGGCGGGAGGAGTGAGCAGTTCTTC
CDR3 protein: CASIWVGGRSEQFF

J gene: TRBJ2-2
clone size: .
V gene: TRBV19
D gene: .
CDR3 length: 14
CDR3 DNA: TGTGCCAGTAGTCAGGGGTCTTACACCGGGGAGCTGTTTTTT
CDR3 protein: CASSQGSYTGELFF

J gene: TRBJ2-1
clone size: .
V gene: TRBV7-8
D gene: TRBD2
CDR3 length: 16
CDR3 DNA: TGTGCCAGCAGCTTAGAACGGGAGGGTATTTACAATGAGCAGTTCTTC
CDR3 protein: CASSLEREGIYNEQFF

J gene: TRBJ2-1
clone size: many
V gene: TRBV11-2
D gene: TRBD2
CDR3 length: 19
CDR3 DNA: TGTGCCAGCAGCTTAGAGTGGTTAGCGGGAGGGGGGGGTTACAATGAGCAGTTCTTC
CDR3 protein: CASSLEWLAGGGGYNEQFF

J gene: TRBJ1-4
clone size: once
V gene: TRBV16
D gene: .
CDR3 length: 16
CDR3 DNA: TGTGCCAGCAGCCTGTCGTCCTCGGGCACTAATGAAAAACTGTTTTTT
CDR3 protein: CASSLSSSGTNEKLFF

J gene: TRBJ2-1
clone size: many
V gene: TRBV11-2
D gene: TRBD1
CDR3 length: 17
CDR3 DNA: TGTGCCAGCAGTTCCCCAGCTGGGGCGGGACAGGTCAATGAGCAGTTCTTC
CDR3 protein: CASSSPAGAGQVNEQFF

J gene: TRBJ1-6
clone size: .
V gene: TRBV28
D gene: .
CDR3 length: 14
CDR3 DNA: TGTGCCAGCCTTGTGGGGCAGAGAGATTCACCCCTCCACTTT
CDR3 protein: CASLVGQRDSPLHF

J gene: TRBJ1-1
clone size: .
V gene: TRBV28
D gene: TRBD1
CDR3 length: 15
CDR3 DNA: TGTGCCAGCAGCCTGACAGGGGGCCCGAACACTGAAGCTTTCTTT
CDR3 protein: CASSLTGGPNTEAFF

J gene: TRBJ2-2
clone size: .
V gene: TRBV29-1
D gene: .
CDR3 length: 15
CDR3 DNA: TGCAGCGTCGAAGACGCCGCGGGAGCCCCCAGGGGGCTGTTTTTT
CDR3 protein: CSVEDAAGAPRGLFF

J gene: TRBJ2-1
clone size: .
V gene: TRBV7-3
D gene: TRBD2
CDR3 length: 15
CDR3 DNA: TGTGCCAGCCGGGAGGGGACTAGTGAAAATAATGAGCAGTTCTTC
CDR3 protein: CASREGTSENNEQFF

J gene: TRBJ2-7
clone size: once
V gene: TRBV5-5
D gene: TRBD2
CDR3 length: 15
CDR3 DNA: TGTGCCAGCAGCTTGGACCCAGCGGGAGCCTACGAGCAGTACTTC
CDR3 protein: CASSLDPAGAYEQYF

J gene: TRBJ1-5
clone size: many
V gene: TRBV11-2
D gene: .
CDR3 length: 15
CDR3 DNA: TGTGCCAGCAGCTTAGGCAGCCATAGCAATCAGCCCCAGCATTTT
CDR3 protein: CASSLGSHSNQPQHF

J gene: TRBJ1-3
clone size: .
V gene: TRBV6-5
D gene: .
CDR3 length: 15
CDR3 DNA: TGTGCCAGCAGTTACTCTTCCGTTGCCGGAAACACCATATATTTT
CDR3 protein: CASSYSSVAGNTIYF

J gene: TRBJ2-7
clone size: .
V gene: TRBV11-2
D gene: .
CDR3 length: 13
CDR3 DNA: TGTGACAGCAGCTTAGGGAGTAGGCACGAGCAGTACTTC
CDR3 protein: CDSSLGSRHEQYF

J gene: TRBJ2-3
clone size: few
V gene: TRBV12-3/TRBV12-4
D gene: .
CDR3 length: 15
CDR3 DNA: TGTGCCACCCCACCACCCGGAATCCGCACAGATACGCAGTATTTT
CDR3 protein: CATPPPGIRTDTQYF

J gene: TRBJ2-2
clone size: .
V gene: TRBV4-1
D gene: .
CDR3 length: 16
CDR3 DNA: TGCGCCAGCAGCCACGCCGGGGGCGGGAATCCCGAGGAGCTGTTTTTT
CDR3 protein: CASSHAGGGNPEELFF

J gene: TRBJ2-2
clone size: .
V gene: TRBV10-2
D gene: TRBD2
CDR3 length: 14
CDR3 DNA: TGCGCCAGCACTTTTCTAGCGGGGGCCGGGGAGCTGTTTTTT
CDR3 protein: CASTFLAGAGELFF

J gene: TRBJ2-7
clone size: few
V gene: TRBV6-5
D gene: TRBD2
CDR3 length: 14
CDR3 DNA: TGTGCCAGCAGTTACCTAGCGGGGCGCTACGAGCAGTACTTC
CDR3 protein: CASSYLAGRYEQYF

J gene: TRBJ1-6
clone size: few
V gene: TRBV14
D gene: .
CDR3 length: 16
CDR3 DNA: TGTGCCAGCAGCCAGGAATACGGGATCTCTAATTCACCCCTCCACTTT
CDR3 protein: CASSQEYGISNSPLHF